The rows below give T cell receptor beta chains drawn from one sample of a study of T cell repertoires in cytomegalovirus infection. A single record per CDR3 protein comes from TCRdb applying MiXCR to the reads. The sample carries under 850,000 distinct CDR3 sequences, around a third recorded once. The antigens of these receptors remain unknown. Source: cultured PBMCs, taken from culture after CMV antigen stimulation. These receptors were collected from a human donor in good health (CMV status not recorded). Some clones in this sample may be carry-over from other donors' samples. Each CDR3 is given with its conserved first and last residue. A D gene is named only where the DNA matches it firmly. A clone size is listed for some rows: how often the clone was seen (once, few, many), or a class if it is expanded.

V gene	D gene	J gene	clone size	CDR3 protein	CDR3 DNA
TRBV7-9	TRBD2	TRBJ2-1	-	CASSPQASGSGWRVNEQFF	TGTGCCAGCAGCCCCCAGGCTAGCGGGAGTGGTTGGCGTGTCAATGAGCAGTTCTTC
TRBV7-2	TRBD2	TRBJ2-5	-	CASSLFASGSFETQYF	TGTGCCAGCAGCTTATTCGCTAGCGGGAGCTTTGAGACCCAGTACTTC
TRBV14	-	TRBJ1-6	once	CASSQFRSSYNSPLHF	TGTGCCAGCAGCCAATTTAGGAGCTCCTATAATTCACCCCTCCACTTT
TRBV20-1	TRBD1	TRBJ2-3	few	CSARAGTGGPSIRTDTQYF	TGCAGTGCTAGGGCCGGGACAGGGGGCCCGTCGATTCGGACAGATACGCAGTATTTT
TRBV6-6	-	TRBJ1-2	-	CASSLGPPSGGYTF	TGTGCCAGCAGCTTGGGACCTCCTTCGGGAGGCTACACCTTC
TRBV7-8	-	TRBJ1-1	-	CASSLTPPLSQAFF	TGTGCCAGCAGCTTAACCCCTCCGTTATCGCAAGCTTTCTTT
TRBV27	-	TRBJ2-3	few	CASSGPRLSDTQYF	TGTGCCAGCAGTGGCCCCAGACTATCAGATACGCAGTATTTT
TRBV3-1	-	TRBJ1-4	-	CASGARGSEKLFF	TGTGCCAGCGGGGCGAGGGGGAGTGAAAAACTGTTTTTT
TRBV19	-	TRBJ2-1	few	CASSIALRDFSYNEQFF	TGTGCCAGTAGTATAGCCCTTCGGGACTTCTCCTACAATGAGCAGTTCTTC
TRBV7-2	-	TRBJ2-5	many	CASSLASGVETQYF	TGTGCCAGCAGCTTAGCGTCCGGGGTAGAGACCCAGTACTTC
TRBV7-2	-	TRBJ2-7	few	CASSFAAELYEQYF	TGTGCCAGCAGCTTTGCGGCGGAACTATACGAGCAGTACTTC
TRBV11-2	-	TRBJ2-3	few	CASNSADTQYF	TGTGCCAGCAACTCTGCCGATACGCAGTATTTT
TRBV20-1	TRBD2	TRBJ2-5	-	CSAPSGAQETQYF	TGCAGTGCTCCGAGCGGGGCCCAAGAGACCCAGTACTTC
TRBV12-5	-	TRBJ2-3	few	CASGLVLGSSTDTQYF	TGTGCTAGTGGTTTGGTACTCGGGAGTAGCACAGATACGCAGTATTTT
TRBV20-1	-	TRBJ2-1	-	CSARSRNNEQFF	TGCAGTGCTAGAAGCAGAAACAATGAGCAGTTCTTC
TRBV10-3	-	TRBJ2-7	few	CAISESPYEQYF	TGTGCCATCAGTGAGTCCCCCTACGAGCAGTACTTC
TRBV30	-	TRBJ2-7	-	CAWSVGPGGKAGF	TGTGCCTGGAGTGTTGGTCCTGGCGGGAAGGCGGGGTTC
TRBV7-9	TRBD2	TRBJ2-5	-	CASSRTSGIKETQYF	TGTGCCAGCAGCCGGACTAGCGGAATTAAAGAGACCCAGTACTTC
TRBV19	-	TRBJ2-5	few	CASTRDHQETQYF	TGTGCCAGTACCCGGGACCACCAAGAGACCCAGTACTTC
TRBV5-1	-	TRBJ2-2	-	CASSFFGGSGELFF	TGCGCCAGCAGCTTTTTCGGGGGATCCGGGGAGCTGTTTTTT
TRBV7-2	-	TRBJ1-5	-	CASSLYSQRGNQPQHF	TGTGCCAGCAGCTTATACAGCCAAAGGGGCAATCAGCCCCAGCATTTT
TRBV6-2/TRBV6-3	TRBD2	TRBJ2-1	-	CASSSYRLAGDHYNEQFF	TGTGCCAGCAGTTCTTACCGACTAGCGGGAGACCACTACAATGAGCAGTTCTTC
TRBV20-1	TRBD2	TRBJ2-1	-	CSASDVLAGERGRFF	TGCAGTGCCTCAGACGTTCTAGCGGGAGAAAGGGGGAGGTTCTTC